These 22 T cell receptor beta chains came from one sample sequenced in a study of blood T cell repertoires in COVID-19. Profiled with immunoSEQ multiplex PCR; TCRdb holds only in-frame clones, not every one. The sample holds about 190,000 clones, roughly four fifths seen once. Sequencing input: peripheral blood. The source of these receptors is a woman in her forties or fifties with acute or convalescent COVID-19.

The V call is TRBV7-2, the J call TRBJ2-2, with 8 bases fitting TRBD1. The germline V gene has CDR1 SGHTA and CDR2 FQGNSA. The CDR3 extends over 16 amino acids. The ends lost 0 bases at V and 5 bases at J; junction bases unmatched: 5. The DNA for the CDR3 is TGTGCCAGCAGCTTAGCTGGCAGGGGGCAGACCGGGGAGCTGTTTTTT. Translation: CASSLAGRGQTGELFF.

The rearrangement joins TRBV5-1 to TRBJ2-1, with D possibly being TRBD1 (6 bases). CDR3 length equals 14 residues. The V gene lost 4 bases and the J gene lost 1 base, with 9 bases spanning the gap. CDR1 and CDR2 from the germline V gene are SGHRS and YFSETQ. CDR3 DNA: TGCGCCAGCAGCCCCGGACAGTCCTACAATGAGCAGTTCTTC. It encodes CASSPGQSYNEQFF.

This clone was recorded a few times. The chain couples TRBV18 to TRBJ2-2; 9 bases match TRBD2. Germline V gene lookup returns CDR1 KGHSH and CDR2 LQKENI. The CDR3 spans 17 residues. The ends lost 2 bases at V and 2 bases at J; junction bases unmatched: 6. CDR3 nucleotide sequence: TGTGCCAGCTCACCAGCTCTAGCGGGGAAAAACACCGGGGAGCTGTTTTTT. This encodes CASSPALAGKNTGELFF. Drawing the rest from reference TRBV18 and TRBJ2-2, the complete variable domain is NAGVMQNPRHLVRRRGQEARLRCSPMKGHSHVYWYRQLPEEGLKFMVYLQKENIIDESGMPKERFSAEFPKEGPSILRIQQVVRGDSAAYFCASSPALAGKNTGELFFGEGSRLTVL.

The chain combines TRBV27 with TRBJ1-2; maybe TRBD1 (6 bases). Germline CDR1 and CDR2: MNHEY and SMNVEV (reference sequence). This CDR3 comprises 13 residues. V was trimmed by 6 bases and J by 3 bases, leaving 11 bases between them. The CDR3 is CASRKGEHYGYTF. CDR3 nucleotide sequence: TGTGCCAGCAGGAAGGGGGAGCACTATGGCTACACCTTC.

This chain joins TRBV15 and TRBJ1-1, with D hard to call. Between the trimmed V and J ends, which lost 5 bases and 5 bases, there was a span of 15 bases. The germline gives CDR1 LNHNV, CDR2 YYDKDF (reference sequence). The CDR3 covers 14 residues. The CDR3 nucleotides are TGTGCCACCAGCCCCGGGGTTTTATATACTGAAGCTTTCTTT. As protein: CATSPGVLYTEAFF.

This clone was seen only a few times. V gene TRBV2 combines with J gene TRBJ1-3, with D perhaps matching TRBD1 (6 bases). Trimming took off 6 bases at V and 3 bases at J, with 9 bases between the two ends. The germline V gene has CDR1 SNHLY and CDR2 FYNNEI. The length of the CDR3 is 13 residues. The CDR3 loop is CASSRDIGNTIYF. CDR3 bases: TGTGCCAGCAGCCGGGACATTGGAAACACCATATATTTT. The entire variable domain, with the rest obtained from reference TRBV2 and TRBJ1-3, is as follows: EPEVTQTPSHQVTQMGQEVILRCVPISNHLYFYWYRQILGQKVEFLVSFYNNEISEKSEIFDDQFSVERPDGSNFTLKIRSTKLEDSAMYFCASSRDIGNTIYFGEGSWLTVV.

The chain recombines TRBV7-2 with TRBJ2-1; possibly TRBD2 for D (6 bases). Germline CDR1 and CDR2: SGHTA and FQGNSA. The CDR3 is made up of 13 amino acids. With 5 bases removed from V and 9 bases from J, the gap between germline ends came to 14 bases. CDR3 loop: CASSPRDLGEQFF. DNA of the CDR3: TGTGCCAGCAGCCCCCGGGACTTGGGTGAGCAGTTCTTC.

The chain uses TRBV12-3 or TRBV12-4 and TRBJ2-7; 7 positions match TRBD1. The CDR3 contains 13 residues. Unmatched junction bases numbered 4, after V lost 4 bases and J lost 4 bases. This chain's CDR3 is CASSSSDRYEQYF. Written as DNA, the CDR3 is TGTGCCAGCAGTTCGTCGGACAGGTACGAGCAGTACTTC.

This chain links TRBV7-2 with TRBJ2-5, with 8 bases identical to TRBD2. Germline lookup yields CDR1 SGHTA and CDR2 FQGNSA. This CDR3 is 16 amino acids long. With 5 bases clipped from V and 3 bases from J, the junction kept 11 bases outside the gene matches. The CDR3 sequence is CASSVYSGISKETQYF. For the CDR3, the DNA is TGTGCCAGCAGCGTCTATAGCGGGATAAGCAAAGAGACCCAGTACTTC.

As DNA, the CDR3 is TGTGCCAGCAGCCAACAGGGCTACGAGCAGTACTTC. Protein sequence: CASSQQGYEQYF. The chain is built from TRBV7-2 and TRBJ2-7; D might be TRBD1 (6 bases). CDR1 SGHTA and CDR2 FQGNSA come from the germline V gene. V was cut by 5 bases and J by 3 bases, with 8 bases left in between. There are 12 residues in the CDR3. Looking up the rest from reference TRBV7-2 and TRBJ2-7 gives the full variable domain: GAGVSQSPSNKVTEKGKDVELRCDPISGHTALYWYRQSLGQGLEFLIYFQGNSAPDKSGLPSDRFSAERTGGSVSTLTIQRTQQEDSAVYLCASSQQGYEQYFGPGTRLTVT.

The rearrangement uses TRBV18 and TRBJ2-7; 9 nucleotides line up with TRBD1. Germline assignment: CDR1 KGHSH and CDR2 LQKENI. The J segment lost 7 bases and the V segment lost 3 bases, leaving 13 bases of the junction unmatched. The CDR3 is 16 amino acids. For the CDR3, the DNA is TGTGCCAGCTCACCTGGTTCCCCGGGACAGGGCATGGAGCAGTACTTC. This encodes CASSPGSPGQGMEQYF.

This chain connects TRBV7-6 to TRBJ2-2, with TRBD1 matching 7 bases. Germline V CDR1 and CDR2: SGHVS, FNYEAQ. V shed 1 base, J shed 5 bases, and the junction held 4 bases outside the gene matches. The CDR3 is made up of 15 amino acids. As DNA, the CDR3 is TGTGCCAGCAGCTTAGGGCCACAGGGGACCGGGGAGCTGTTTTTT. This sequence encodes CASSLGPQGTGELFF.

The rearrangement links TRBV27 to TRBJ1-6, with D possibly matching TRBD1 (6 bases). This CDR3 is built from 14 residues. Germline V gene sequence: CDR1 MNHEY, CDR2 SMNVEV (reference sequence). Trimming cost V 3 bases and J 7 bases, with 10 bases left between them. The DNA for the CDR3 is TGTGCCAGCAGTTTCGGCAGGGGAAATTCACCCCTCCACTTT. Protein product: CASSFGRGNSPLHF.

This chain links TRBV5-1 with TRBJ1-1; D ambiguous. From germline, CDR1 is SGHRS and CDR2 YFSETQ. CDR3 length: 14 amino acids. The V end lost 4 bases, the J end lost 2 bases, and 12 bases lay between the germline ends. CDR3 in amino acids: CASSPVETNTEAFF. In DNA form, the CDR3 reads TGCGCCAGCAGCCCCGTGGAGACCAACACTGAAGCTTTCTTT.

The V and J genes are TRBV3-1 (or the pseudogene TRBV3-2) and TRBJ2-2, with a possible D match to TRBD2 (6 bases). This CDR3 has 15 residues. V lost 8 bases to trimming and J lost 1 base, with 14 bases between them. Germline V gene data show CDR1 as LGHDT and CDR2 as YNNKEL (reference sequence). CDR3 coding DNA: TGTGCCAGCTCTGGCGGGAAGGTGAACACCGGGGAGCTGTTTTTT. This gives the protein CASSGGKVNTGELFF.

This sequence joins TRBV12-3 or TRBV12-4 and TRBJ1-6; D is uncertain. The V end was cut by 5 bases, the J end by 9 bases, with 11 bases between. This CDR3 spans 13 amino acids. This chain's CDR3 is CASSRGEISPLHF. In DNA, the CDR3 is TGTGCCAGCAGTCGCGGAGAAATTTCACCCCTCCACTTT.

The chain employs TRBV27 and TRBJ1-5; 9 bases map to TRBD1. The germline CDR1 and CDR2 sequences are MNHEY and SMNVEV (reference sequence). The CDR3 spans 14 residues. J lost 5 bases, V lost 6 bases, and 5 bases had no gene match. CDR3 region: CASSRRTGDQPQHF. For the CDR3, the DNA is TGTGCCAGCAGCCGAAGGACAGGGGATCAGCCCCAGCATTTT.

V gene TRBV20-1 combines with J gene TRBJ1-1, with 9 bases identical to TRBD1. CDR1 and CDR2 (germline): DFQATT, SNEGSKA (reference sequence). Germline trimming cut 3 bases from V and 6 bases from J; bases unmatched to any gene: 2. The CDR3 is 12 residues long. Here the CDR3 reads CSASYRGPEAFF. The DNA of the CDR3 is TGCAGTGCTAGTTACAGGGGGCCTGAAGCTTTCTTT.

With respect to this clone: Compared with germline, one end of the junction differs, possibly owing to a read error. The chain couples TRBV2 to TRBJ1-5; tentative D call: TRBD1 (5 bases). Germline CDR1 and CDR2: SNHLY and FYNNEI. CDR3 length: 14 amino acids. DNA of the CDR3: TGTGCCAGCAGGGAAGGGAGGGCCGGAGGGGCCCAGCATTTT. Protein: CASREGRAGGAQHF.

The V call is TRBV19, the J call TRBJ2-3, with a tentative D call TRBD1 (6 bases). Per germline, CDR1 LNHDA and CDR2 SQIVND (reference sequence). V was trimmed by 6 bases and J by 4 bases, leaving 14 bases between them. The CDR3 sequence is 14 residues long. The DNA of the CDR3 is TGTGCCAGTAGCTACGAGGGGGTTGCAGATACGCAGTATTTT. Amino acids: CASSYEGVADTQYF.

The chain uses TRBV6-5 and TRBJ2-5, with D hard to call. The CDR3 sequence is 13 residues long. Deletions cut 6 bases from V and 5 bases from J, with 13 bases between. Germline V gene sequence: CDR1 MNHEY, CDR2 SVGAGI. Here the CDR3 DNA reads TGTGCCAGCAGCCCAGGCCTGATGGAGACCCAGTACTTC. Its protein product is CASSPGLMETQYF.

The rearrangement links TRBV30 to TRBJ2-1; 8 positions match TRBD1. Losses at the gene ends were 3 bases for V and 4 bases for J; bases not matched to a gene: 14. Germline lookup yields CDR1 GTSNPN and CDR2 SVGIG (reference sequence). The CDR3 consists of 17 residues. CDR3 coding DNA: TGTGCCTGGAGGGGCAGTGGGACAGGTAATGGATACAATGAGCAGTTCTTC. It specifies CAWRGSGTGNGYNEQFF.